A single sample is the source of the 4 T cell receptor beta chains below, sequenced in a study of metastatic and nonmetastatic thyroid tumors. TCRdb reanalyzed the PCR reads with MiXCR. Found here are 35,000 to 40,000 clones, about 27% of them singletons; the top ten hold approximately 11%. Each patient went into thyroid surgery without having received any treatment. Input material: blood. Receptors originate from a male donor with papillary thyroid cancer or a benign thyroid nodule (not recorded which). Some clones in this sample may be carry-over from other donors' samples.

This rearrangement joins TRBV30 to TRBJ1-2, with a tentative D call TRBD1 (6 bases). The CDR3 has 12 amino acids. Per the germline V gene, CDR1 is GTSNPN and CDR2 is SVGIG (reference sequence). V was trimmed by 2 bases and J by 5 bases, leaving 9 bases between them. The CDR3 loop reads CAWSTGLYGYTF. The CDR3 DNA reads as TGTGCCTGGAGTACAGGGTTATATGGCTACACCTTC.

This sequence joins TRBV12-3 or TRBV12-4 and TRBJ2-2; 12 bases line up with TRBD2. This CDR3 spans 16 amino acids. Unmatched junction bases numbered 7, after V lost 6 bases and J lost 5 bases. CDR3 sequence reads: CASSRLAGASTGELFF. Here the CDR3 DNA reads TGTGCCAGCAGCCGACTAGCGGGGGCCTCAACCGGGGAGCTGTTTTTT.

The chain joins TRBV10-3 to TRBJ2-2, with D uncertain. Trimming shortened V by 6 bases and J by 6 bases, and 8 bases separated the two germline ends. Germline CDR1 ENHRY, CDR2 SYGVKD. CDR3 length: 12 amino acids. The CDR3 protein is CAIRGIAGELFF. CDR3 coding DNA: TGTGCCATCAGAGGGATAGCCGGGGAGCTGTTTTTT.

The chain links TRBV5-1 to TRBJ2-2; 8 bases are shared with TRBD2. This CDR3 contains 16 residues. Germline lookup yields CDR1 SGHRS and CDR2 YFSETQ. Germline trimming cut 5 bases from V and 5 bases from J; bases unmatched to any gene: 11. The chain's CDR3 is CASSLSGGEATGELFF. The CDR3 nucleotides read TGCGCCAGCAGTCTCTCCGGGGGGGAGGCGACCGGGGAGCTGTTTTTT.